These 6 T cell receptor beta chains were all obtained from the same sample, sequenced in a study of post-analysis software for immune sequencing data. Findings and caveats of the study: Patients had higher frequencies than controls of about five TRBV segments, including TRBV5-6, TRBV5-1 and TRBV20-1.

Unique molecular identifiers tagged the TCR beta cDNA libraries. TCRdb passed the PCR reads through MiXCR, listing each CDR3 protein once. The sample contains 650,000 to 850,000 distinct CDR3 sequences, 46% of which appear only once. These receptors' antigens are unknown. What was sequenced was blood. The receptor set was obtained from a girl aged 5 to 17 with multiple sclerosis.

The chain links TRBV27 to TRBJ2-5, with D perhaps TRBD2 (5 bases). The germline CDR1 and CDR2 sequences are MNHEY and SMNVEV (reference sequence). V gave up 5 bases and J gave up 2 bases, with 12 bases separating them. The CDR3 totals 14 residues. The CDR3 spells CASSAAVTQETQYF. In nucleotides, the CDR3 is TGTGCCAGCAGTGCAGCGGTCACTCAAGAGACCCAGTACTTC.

The CDR3 DNA reads TGCAGCGCCCCGAGGAGGGACAGGGTCAATGAGCAGTTCTTC. It is translated as CSAPRRDRVNEQFF. The rearrangement joins TRBV29-1 to TRBJ2-1; 9 bases line up with TRBD1. The germline CDR1 and CDR2 sequences are SQVTM and ANQGSEA. This CDR3 contains 14 residues. Trimming took 7 bases from V and 6 from J; bases not matched to a gene: 10.

The sample holds a few counts of this clonotype. The J gene is TRBJ1-1, the V gene TRBV6-6; no reliable D call. Germline assignment: CDR1 MNHNY and CDR2 SVGAGI (reference sequence). The length of the CDR3 is 12 residues. The V end lost 10 bases, the J end lost 4 bases, and 13 bases lay between the germline ends. The CDR3 here is CATKKPGTEAFF. The CDR3 DNA follows: TGTGCCACCAAAAAGCCCGGCACTGAAGCTTTCTTT.

This chain joins TRBV20-1 and TRBJ2-7; tentatively, D is TRBD2 (6 bases). The V and J ends lost 3 bases and 1 base respectively, with 13 bases between them. This CDR3 comprises 14 residues. CDR1 is DFQATT and CDR2 is SNEGSKA in the germline V gene (reference sequence). The chain's CDR3 is CSASRRDSSYEQYF. The CDR3 nucleotides are TGCAGTGCTAGCCGCCGGGACTCGTCCTACGAGCAGTACTTC.

The chain joins TRBV4-3 to TRBJ2-1, with D possibly being TRBD2 (7 bases). Germline values: CDR1 LGHNA, CDR2 YSLEER. The CDR3 totals 18 residues. The ends were cut back, 0 bases at V and 8 bases at J, with 23 bases in the middle. CDR3 DNA sequence: TGCGCCAGCAGCCAAGATCACCCACGCGGGGGCCACTATGATGAGCAGTTCTTC. Translating it yields CASSQDHPRGGHYDEQFF.

The V call is TRBV12-3 or TRBV12-4, the J call TRBJ1-2, with 12 bases identical to TRBD1. This CDR3 spans 16 amino acids. V shed 6 bases, J shed 8 bases, and the junction held 13 bases outside the gene matches. CDR3: CASRRHPGQGALGYTF. The CDR3 coding sequence is TGTGCCAGCAGGCGTCATCCGGGACAGGGGGCGCTGGGCTACACCTTC.